This T cell receptor (beta chain) was sequenced for a study of T cells in narcolepsy. Study details: Enrolled donors included narcolepsy type 1 or type 2 patients and healthy controls. General study findings and limits: No autoreactive T cell clone sequences appeared in some memory CD4+ repertoires. Comparing one patient's CSF and blood CD4+ clonotypes highlighted HCRT- and TRIB2-specific autoreactive clonotypes. Healthy controls reportedly lacked the autoreactive clonotypes serially found in patients' blood.

Here immunoSEQ multiplex PCR was the method, and the copy in TCRdb shows in-frame clones only, minus some. The sample has about 13,000 clones; about 88% are singletons. With respect to this clone: As yet, its antigen is unknown.

This CDR3 has 16 amino acids. V shed 0 bases and J 6 bases; nucleotides not matched to a gene: 8. CDR1 and CDR2 (germline): GTSNPN, SVGIG (reference sequence). The chain combines TRBV30 with TRBJ2-3; TRBD2 matches 11 bases. This clonotype was sampled from a human donor with narcolepsy. Material for sequencing was CD45RA- memory CD4+ T cells from PBMCs. CDR3 amino acids: CAWSVGSGRALDTQYF. CDR3 bases: TGTGCCTGGAGTGTTGGTAGCGGGAGGGCTTTGGATACGCAGTATTTT. Complete variable domain (other parts from reference TRBV30 and TRBJ2-3): SQTIHQWPATLVQPVGSPLSLECTVEGTSNPNLYWYRQAAGRGLQLLFYSVGIGQISSEVPQNLSASRPQDRQFILSSKKLLLSDSGFYLCAWSVGSGRALDTQYFGPGTRLTVL.